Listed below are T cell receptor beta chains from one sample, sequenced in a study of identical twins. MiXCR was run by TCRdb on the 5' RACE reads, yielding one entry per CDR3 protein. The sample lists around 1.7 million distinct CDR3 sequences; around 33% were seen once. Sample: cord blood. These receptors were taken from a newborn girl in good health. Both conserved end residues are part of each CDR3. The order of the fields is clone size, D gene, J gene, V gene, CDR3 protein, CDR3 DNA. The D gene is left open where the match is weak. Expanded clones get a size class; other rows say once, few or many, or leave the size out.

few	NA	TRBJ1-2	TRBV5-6	CASSAYPGTPHRRYGYTF	TGTGCCAGCAGCGCGTATCCCGGGACACCCCACCGCCGATATGGCTACACCTTC
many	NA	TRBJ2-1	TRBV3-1	CASSPRLDTYNEQFF	TGTGCCAGCAGCCCGAGACTAGACACCTACAATGAGCAGTTCTTC
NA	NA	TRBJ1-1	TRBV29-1	CSVEVVRDGDTEAFF	TGCAGCGTTGAAGTAGTCAGGGATGGGGACACTGAAGCTTTCTTT
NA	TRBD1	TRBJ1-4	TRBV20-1	CSAPPTGGNEKLFF	TGCAGTGCACCCCCGACAGGGGGAAATGAAAAACTGTTTTTT
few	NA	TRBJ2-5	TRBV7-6	CASSLRIQDTQYF	TGTGCCAGCAGCCTCCGGATCCAAGATACCCAGTACTTC
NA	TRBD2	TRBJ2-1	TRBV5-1	CASSLVGLAVSYNEQFF	TGCGCCAGCAGCTTGGTGGGTCTAGCGGTCTCCTACAATGAGCAGTTCTTC
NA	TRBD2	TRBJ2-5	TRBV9	CASSVLAGEDNEQYF	TGTGCCAGCAGCGTTCTAGCGGGAGAGGACAATGAGCAGTACTTC
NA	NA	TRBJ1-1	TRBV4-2	CASSQSLGRRGRGNTEAFF	TGTGCCAGCAGCCAAAGCCTTGGGCGTAGAGGGAGGGGGAACACTGAAGCTTTCTTT
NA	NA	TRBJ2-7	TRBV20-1	CSATSAGSYEQYF	TGCAGTGCTACCTCCGCCGGGAGCTACGAGCAGTACTTC
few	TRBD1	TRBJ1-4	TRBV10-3	CAISNRDRDEKLFF	TGTGCCATCAGTAACCGGGACAGGGACGAAAAACTGTTTTTT
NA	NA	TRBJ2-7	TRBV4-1	CASAEQQLSYEQYF	TGCGCCAGCGCAGAGCAGCAACTCTCCTACGAGCAGTACTTC
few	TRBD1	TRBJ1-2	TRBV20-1	CSARDSGTAYGYTF	TGCAGTGCTAGAGATAGTGGGACAGCATATGGCTACACCTTC
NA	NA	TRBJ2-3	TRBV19	CASSGIHSTDTQYF	TGTGCCAGTAGTGGGATACATAGCACAGATACGCAGTATTTT
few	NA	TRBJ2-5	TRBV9	CASSAFLETQYF	TGTGCCAGCAGCGCCTTCCTCGAGACCCAGTACTTC
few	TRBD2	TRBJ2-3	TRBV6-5	CASSYSRTSGRARDTQYF	TGTGCCAGCAGTTACTCGAGGACTAGCGGGAGGGCTAGAGATACGCAGTATTTT
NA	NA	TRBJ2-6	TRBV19	CASSIGHSGANVLTF	TGTGCCAGTAGTATAGGACACTCTGGGGCCAACGTCCTGACTTTC
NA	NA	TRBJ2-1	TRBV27	CASSLPGTRGNEQFF	TGTGCCAGCAGTCTACCGGGAACTAGAGGAAATGAGCAGTTCTTC
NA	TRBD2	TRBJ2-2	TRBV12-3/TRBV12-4	CASSPFQRENTGELFF	TGTGCCAGCAGCCCATTCCAGCGGGAGAACACCGGGGAGCTGTTTTTT
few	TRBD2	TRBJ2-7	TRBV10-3	CAIRDVLAVHYEQYF	TGTGCCATCAGGGATGTCCTAGCGGTCCACTACGAGCAGTACTTC
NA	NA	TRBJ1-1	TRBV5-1	CASSLGRGIIGNTEAFF	TGCGCCAGCAGCTTGGGCAGGGGCATCATCGGGAACACTGAAGCTTTCTTT
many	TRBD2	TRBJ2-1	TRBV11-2	CASSLGLAGKNEQFF	TGTGCCAGCAGCTTGGGACTAGCGGGAAAGAATGAGCAGTTCTTC
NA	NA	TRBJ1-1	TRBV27	CASSSGGRDEAFF	TGTGCCAGCAGTTCCGGGGGGAGGGATGAAGCTTTCTTT
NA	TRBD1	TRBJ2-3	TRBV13	CASSQPTGGQDTQYF	TGTGCCAGCAGCCAACCGACAGGGGGCCAGGATACGCAGTATTTT
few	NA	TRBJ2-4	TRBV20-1	CSARVMIYNEQYF	TGCAGTGCTAGAGTCATGATTTACAATGAGCAGTACTTC
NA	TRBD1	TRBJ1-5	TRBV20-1	CSATPTGRILNSNQPQHF	TGCAGTGCTACCCCGACAGGGAGGATCCTTAATAGCAATCAGCCCCAGCATTTT
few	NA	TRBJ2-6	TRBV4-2	CASSQVLPNSGANVLTF	TGTGCCAGCAGCCAAGTTTTACCGAACTCTGGGGCCAACGTCCTGACTTTC
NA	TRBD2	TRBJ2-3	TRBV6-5	CACSYSLADMTGTDTQYF	TGTGCCTGCAGTTACTCCCTAGCGGACATGACAGGCACAGATACGCAGTATTTT
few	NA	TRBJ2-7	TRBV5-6	CASSFQREVQYF	TGTGCCAGCAGCTTCCAACGGGAAGTCCAGTACTTC
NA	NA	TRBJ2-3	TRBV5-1	CASSLFRETDTQYF	TGCGCCAGCAGCTTGTTCAGGGAGACAGATACGCAGTATTTT
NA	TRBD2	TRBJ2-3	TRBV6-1	CASTRRLAGGSSTDTQYF	TGTGCCAGCACCAGGCGACTAGCGGGGGGATCTAGCACAGATACGCAGTATTTT
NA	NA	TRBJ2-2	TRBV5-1	CASSSLDSRTGELFF	TGCGCCAGCAGCTCACTGGACAGCCGCACCGGGGAGCTGTTTTTT
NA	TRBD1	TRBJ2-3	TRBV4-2	CASSQVSRTGAGTDTQYF	TGTGCCAGCAGCCAAGTATCCCGGACAGGGGCGGGCACAGATACGCAGTATTTT
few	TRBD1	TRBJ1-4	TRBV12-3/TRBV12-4	CASSKGPGQGGWEKLFF	TGTGCCAGCAGTAAAGGGCCTGGACAGGGGGGCTGGGAAAAACTGTTTTTT
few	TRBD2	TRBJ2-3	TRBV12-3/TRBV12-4	CASSFAGEYLTDTQYF	TGTGCCAGCAGTTTCGCGGGAGAGTACCTCACAGATACGCAGTATTTT
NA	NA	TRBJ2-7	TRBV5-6	CASSSNNNHLYRRDYEQYF	TGTGCCAGCAGCTCTAATAACAACCACCTATACAGGAGGGACTACGAGCAGTACTTC
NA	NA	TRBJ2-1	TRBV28	CASSERNTYEQFF	TGTGCCAGCAGTGAGCGGAACACCTACGAGCAGTTCTTC
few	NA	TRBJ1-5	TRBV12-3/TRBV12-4	CASSIQGMRNQPQHF	TGTGCCAGCAGCATCCAGGGTATGCGCAATCAGCCCCAGCATTTT
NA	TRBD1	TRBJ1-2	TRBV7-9	CASSLVDRGGYTF	TGTGCCAGCAGCTTAGTGGACAGGGGAGGCTACACCTTC
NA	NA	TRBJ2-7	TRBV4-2	CASSQDPPRPYEQYF	TGTGCCAGCAGCCAAGACCCCCCCCGACCGTACGAGCAGTACTTC
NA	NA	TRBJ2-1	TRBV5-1	CTSSLTPLAGLRFEQFF	TGCACCAGCAGCTTAACCCCGTTGGCGGGGCTTAGGTTCGAGCAGTTCTTC
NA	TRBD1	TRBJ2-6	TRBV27	CASSLRIGQAGANVLTF	TGTGCCAGCAGTTTACGTATTGGACAGGCTGGGGCCAACGTCCTGACTTTC
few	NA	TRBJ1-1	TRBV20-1	CSARDPNQNTEAFF	TGCAGTGCTAGAGATCCCAATCAGAACACTGAAGCTTTCTTT
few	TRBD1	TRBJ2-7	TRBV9	CASSFQTGGYHEQYF	TGTGCCAGCAGCTTCCAGACAGGGGGGTACCACGAGCAGTACTTC
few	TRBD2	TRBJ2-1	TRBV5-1	CASSLGLAGGLNEQFF	TGCGCCAGCAGCTTGGGACTAGCGGGAGGTCTAAATGAGCAGTTCTTC
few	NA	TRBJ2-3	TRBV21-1	CASSKVQGSTDTQYF	TGTGCCAGCAGCAAAGTGCAGGGCTCCACAGATACGCAGTATTTT
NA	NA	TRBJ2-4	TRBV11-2	CASSFSDWAVGAKNIQYF	TGTGCCAGCAGCTTCTCCGACTGGGCGGTAGGAGCCAAAAACATTCAGTACTTC
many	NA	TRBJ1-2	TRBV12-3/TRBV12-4	CASSFQGQGPNYGYTF	TGTGCCAGCAGTTTCCAGGGCCAGGGGCCCAACTATGGCTACACCTTC
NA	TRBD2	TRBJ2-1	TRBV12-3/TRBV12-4	CASSWRLAGGSSYNEQFF	TGTGCCAGCAGTTGGCGGCTAGCGGGGGGAAGCTCCTACAATGAGCAGTTCTTC
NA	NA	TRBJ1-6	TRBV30	CAWSAGRGSYNSPLHF	TGTGCCTGGAGTGCCGGCAGGGGCTCCTATAATTCACCCCTCCACTTT
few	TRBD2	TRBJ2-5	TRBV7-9	CASSPFPALAGASETQYF	TGTGCCAGCAGCCCATTCCCAGCCCTAGCGGGAGCATCGGAGACCCAGTACTTC
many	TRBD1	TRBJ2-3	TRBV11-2	CASSIGQASTDTQYF	TGTGCCAGCAGCATTGGACAGGCAAGCACAGATACGCAGTATTTT
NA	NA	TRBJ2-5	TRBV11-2	CASSSPAGYQETQYF	TGTGCCAGCAGCTCCCCCGCGGGATACCAAGAGACCCAGTACTTC
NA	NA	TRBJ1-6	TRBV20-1	CSAPDDRVSSYNSPLHF	TGCAGTGCCCCTGACGATCGGGTATCCTCCTATAATTCACCCCTCCACTTT
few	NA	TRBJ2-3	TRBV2	CASSDGVPDTQYF	TGTGCCAGCAGTGATGGTGTCCCCGATACGCAGTATTTT
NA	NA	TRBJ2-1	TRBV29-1	CSVVETAAYEQFF	TGCAGCGTTGTTGAGACAGCCGCCTACGAGCAGTTCTTC
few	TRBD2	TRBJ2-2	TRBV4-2	CASSQRLAGLNTGELFF	TGTGCCAGCAGCCAAAGATTAGCGGGACTTAACACCGGGGAGCTGTTTTTT
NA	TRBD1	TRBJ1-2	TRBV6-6	CASSYRGQPSSGYTF	TGTGCCAGCAGTTACCGGGGACAGCCATCCTCTGGCTACACCTTC
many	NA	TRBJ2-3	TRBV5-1	CASSWDGTDTQYF	TGCGCCAGCAGCTGGGACGGCACAGATACGCAGTATTTT
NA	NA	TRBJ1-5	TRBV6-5	CASSYGRHSNQPQHF	TGTGCCAGCAGTTACGGCAGGCATAGCAATCAGCCCCAGCATTTT
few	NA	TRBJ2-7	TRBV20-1	CSARDDPYYEQYF	TGCAGTGCTAGAGATGACCCCTACTACGAGCAGTACTTC